This TCR beta chain was documented in a study of T cells in Graves' hyperthyroidism and ophthalmopathy. Study results and caveats: The blood repertoire included most of the expanded thyroid clonotypes above 0.001.

There were TCR beta CDR3 regions amplified from RNA transcripts. A first-round RT-PCR of the TCR CDR3 used the HTBI primer set. MiXCR, applied by TCRdb to the multiplex PCR reads, yields one record per CDR3 protein. The data hold around 540,000 distinct CDR3 sequences, with about half observed a single time. Disease duration under 2 months; hyperthyroidism patients were aged 18 to 65. Turning to this clonotype: Its antigen is undetermined.

With 3 bases removed from V and 7 bases from J, the gap between germline ends came to 9 bases. Germline V gives CDR1 LNHNV, CDR2 YYDKDF (reference sequence). This CDR3 has 12 amino acids. Source material: peripheral blood or thyroid tissue (not recorded which). The source is a woman between 18 and 29 years old with Graves' hyperthyroidism. The rearrangement uses TRBV15 and TRBJ1-2; D possibly corresponds to TRBD1 (5 bases). CDR3 nucleotides: TGTGCCACCAGCAGGGGGCCGGGTGGCTACACCTTC. Translation gives CATSRGPGGYTF.